This record looks at one T cell receptor (beta chain) sequence and its context. CDR1 is LNHDA, CDR2 SQIVND, per germline (reference sequence). Trimming removed 5 bases at V and 5 bases at J, with 15 bases between. The CDR3 runs 14 residues. The entry originates in a study of blood T cell repertoires in COVID-19. As for the study in general: The analysed material was cDNA or gDNA that came from T cells, B-cell-depleted T cells, or PBMCs.

Original methodology: Scientists estimated how many nucleated cells there were by amplifying reference gene primers. Clones were sequenced by immunoSEQ multiplex PCR, and TCRdb holds only the in-frame ones, with some missing. V and J calls and clone size are given by that table; D and trimming were obtained from the DNA. The sample includes roughly 180,000 clones, approximately 85% of them seen just once. Recruited during active infection, patients (from Seattle) were subsequently followed longitudinally. Sequencing used peripheral blood. The chain is built from TRBV19 and TRBJ2-5; D may be TRBD1 (5 bases). This receptor was identified in a man older than 75 with COVID-19, enrolled during active disease. The CDR3 reads CASSPQGKAETQYF. The CDR3 nucleotides are TGTGCCAGTAGTCCGCAGGGAAAGGCGGAGACCCAGTACTTC.